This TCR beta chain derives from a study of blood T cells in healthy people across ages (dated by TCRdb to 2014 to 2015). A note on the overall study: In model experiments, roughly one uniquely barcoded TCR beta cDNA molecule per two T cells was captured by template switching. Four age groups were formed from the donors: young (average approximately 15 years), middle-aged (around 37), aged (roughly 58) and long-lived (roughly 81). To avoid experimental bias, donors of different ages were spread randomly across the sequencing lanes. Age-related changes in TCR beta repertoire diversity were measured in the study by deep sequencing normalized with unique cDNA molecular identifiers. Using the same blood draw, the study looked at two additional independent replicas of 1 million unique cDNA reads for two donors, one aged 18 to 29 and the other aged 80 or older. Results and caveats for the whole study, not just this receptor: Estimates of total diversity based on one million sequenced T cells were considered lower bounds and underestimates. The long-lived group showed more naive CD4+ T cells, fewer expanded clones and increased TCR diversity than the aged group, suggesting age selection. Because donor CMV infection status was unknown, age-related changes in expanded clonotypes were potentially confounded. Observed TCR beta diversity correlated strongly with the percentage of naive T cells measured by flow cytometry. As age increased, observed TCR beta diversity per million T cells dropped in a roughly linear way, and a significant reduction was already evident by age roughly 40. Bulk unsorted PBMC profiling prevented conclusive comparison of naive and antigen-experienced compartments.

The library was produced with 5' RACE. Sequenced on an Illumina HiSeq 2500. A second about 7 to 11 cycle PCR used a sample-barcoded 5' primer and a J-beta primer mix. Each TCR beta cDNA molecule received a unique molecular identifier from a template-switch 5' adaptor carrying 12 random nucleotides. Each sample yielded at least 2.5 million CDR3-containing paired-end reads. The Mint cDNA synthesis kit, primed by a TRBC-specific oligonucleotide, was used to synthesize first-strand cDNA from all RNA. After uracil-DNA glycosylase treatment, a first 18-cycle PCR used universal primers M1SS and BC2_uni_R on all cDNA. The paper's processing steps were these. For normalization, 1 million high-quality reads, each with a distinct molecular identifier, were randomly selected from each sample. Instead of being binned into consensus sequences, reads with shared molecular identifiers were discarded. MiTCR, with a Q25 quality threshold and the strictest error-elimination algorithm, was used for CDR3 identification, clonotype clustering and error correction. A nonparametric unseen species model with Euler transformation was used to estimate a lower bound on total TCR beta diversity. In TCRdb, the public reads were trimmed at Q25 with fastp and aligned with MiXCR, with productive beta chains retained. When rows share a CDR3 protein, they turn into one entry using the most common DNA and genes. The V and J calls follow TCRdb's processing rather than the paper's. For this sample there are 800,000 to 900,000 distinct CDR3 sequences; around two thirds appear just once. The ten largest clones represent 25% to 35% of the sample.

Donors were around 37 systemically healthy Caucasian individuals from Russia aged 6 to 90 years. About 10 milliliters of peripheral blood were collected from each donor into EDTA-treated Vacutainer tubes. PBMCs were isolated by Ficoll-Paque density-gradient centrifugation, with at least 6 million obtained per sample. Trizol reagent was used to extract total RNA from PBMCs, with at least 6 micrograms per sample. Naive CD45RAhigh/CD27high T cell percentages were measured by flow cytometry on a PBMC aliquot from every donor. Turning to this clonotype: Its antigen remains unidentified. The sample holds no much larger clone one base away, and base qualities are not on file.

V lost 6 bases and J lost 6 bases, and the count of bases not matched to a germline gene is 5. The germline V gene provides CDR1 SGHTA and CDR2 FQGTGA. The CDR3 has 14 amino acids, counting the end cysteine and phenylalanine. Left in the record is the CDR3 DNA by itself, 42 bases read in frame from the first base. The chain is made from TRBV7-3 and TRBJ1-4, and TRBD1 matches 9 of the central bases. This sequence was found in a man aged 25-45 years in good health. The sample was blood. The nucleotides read TGTGCCAGCAGTCTACAGGGGGCGGATGAAAAACTGTTTTTT. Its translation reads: CASSLQGADEKLFF.